The present TCR beta chain was sequenced within a study of cytomegalovirus exposure and HLA in healthy donors. In the PCR, 60 Vbeta and 13 Jbeta primers were used. The protocol was immunoSEQ multiplex PCR, while the TCRdb copy is restricted to in-frame clones and leaves out a portion. This sample has under 250,000 clones, with approximately 78% found just once. Whole-study results and caveats: Researchers reported in a later analysis that common viral pathogens appeared linked to several top clusters. Solely CMV serostatus was available to characterize immune exposure. Most observed TCR sequences were rare, whereas some public TCRs were detected in many donors. Earlier analysis looked at TCR beta V segments, and most were productive about 87% or about 30% of the time.

The CDR3 runs 11 residues. Germline V gene data show CDR1 as LNHDA and CDR2 as SQIVND (reference sequence). The germline V and J ends were trimmed by 8 bases and 0 bases, with 4 bases remaining between them. This clone was seen a handful of times. The antigen remains undetermined. Other nucleotide sequences from this sample produce the same CDR3. The TCR was taken from a male donor in good health and CMV-seronegative. The rearrangement uses TRBV19 and TRBJ1-1; D not resolved. Sequencing was done on a sample of PBMCs. The CDR3 DNA follows: TGTGCCAGTTCAATGAACACTGAAGCTTTCTTT. This translates into CASSMNTEAFF.